This entry concerns a single TCR beta chain. The antigen this receptor binds is unknown. No base qualities exist here, and no much larger clone lies one base off it. In the prospective study, participants were about 18 to 95 years old, resided in fewer than 25 geographic areas of the United States, and were enrolled through a virtual design. In the prospective study, cohorts were assigned on the basis of participant-reported clinical history obtained from a screening survey and a study questionnaire. Each participant in the prospective study had whole blood, serum and a nasopharyngeal or oropharyngeal swab collected by mobile phlebotomists. Additional blood draws and questionnaires over an approximately 2-month period could optionally be provided by prospective study participants. Prospective study blood samples were shipped either frozen or at room temperature before DNA extraction. TCRbeta CDR3 regions were amplified from genomic DNA using the immunoSEQ Assay, a bias-controlled multiplex PCR. Per the original workflow: Within the assay, amplification of reference gene primers was used to estimate how many nucleated cells each sample contained. Sequence reads were collapsed and filtered to measure the absolute abundance of every unique TCRbeta CDR3 rearrangement. For each sample, productive Simpson clonality was calculated as the square root of Simpson's diversity index over productive rearrangements. TCRdb stores this immuneACCESS table with in-frame sequences only. Part of the clones is absent; in the studies checked, under half of the shortfall reflects unresolved V genes, and no reason is known for the rest. V, J and clone size were drawn from that table, and D and trimming were deduced from the DNA. In all, the sample holds 150,000 to 200,000 clones, and around four fifths of those were seen once. 3.6% of the sample belongs to the ten largest clones.

The entry originates in a study of blood T cell repertoires in COVID-19 (dated by TCRdb to 2018 to 2021). Regarding the research as a whole: The collaborator samples originated in the United States, Italy and Spain and spanned the acute and convalescent phases of COVID-19. The dataset comprised deeply sampled blood TCRbeta repertoires from subjects exposed to, actively infected with, or recovered from COVID-19. A de-identified subject ID, COVID-19 status, age in years and sex were almost always included in the sample metadata. A freely available public database, intended as a resource for researchers studying the immune response to SARS-CoV-2, is where the repertoires were released. The samples were drawn from two sources: the first 160 participants of the ongoing ImmuneRACE study, and approximately 1,300 subjects contributed by 6 global collaborators. HLA class I and class II types, where available, came from metadata supplied by the sample provider rather than from assay-based typing. The material from the prospective study consisted of cDNA or gDNA derived from T cells, B-cell-depleted T cells, or PBMCs. The research as a whole found: How much clinical and demographic metadata was included differed by source and by participant, and the metadata was provided uncurated.

The CDR3 goes from the cysteine to the phenylalanine over 15 residues. The kept DNA is CDR3 alone, 45 bases in frame from the first base. Trimming removed 7 bases from V and 4 bases from J; the gene matches leave 11 bases unexplained. Per the germline V gene (reference sequence), LNHDA is the CDR1 and SQIVND is the CDR2. This clonotype was obtained from a woman aged 45-60 years in a cohort exposed to, infected with or recovered from COVID-19 (not recorded which). The V and J segments used are TRBV19 and TRBJ2-3; TRBD1 matches 7 bases in the middle. Sequencing was carried out using PBMCs or T cells enriched from blood (not recorded which). The base sequence is TGTGCCAGTAAAGAACAGGGGCTAAGGGCAGATACGCAGTATTTT. It specifies CASKEQGLRADTQYF. The full variable domain, completed from the reference TRBV19 and TRBJ2-3 proteins outside the CDR3, reads DGGITQSPKYLFRKEGQNVTLSCEQNLNHDAMYWYRQDPGQGLRLIYYSQIVNDFQKGDIAEGYSVSREKKESFPLTVTSAQKNPTAFYLCASKEQGLRADTQYFGPGTRLTVL.